The present T cell receptor (beta chain) was sequenced within a study of CD8+ T cells in alopecia areata. cDNA prepared by RNA extraction and subsequent reverse transcription served as the template for sequencing. Profiling relied on immunoSEQ multiplex PCR, and the TCRdb table lists in-frame clones only, not all of them. Of roughly 23,000 clones in the sample, approximately 52% were seen once. From alopecia areata patients, lesional scalp punch biopsies and peripheral blood were collected. The TCR sequence derives from a human donor with alopecia areata. Material: NKG2D-high CD8+ T cells sorted from blood.

This CDR3 reads CASSVGLPGEQYF. The CDR3 nucleotides are TGTGCCAGCAGCGTAGGGCTGCCGGGCGAGCAGTACTTC. This chain connects TRBV9 to TRBJ2-7; no clear D gene. Trimming took 0 bases from V and 6 from J, leaving 10 bases between them. The CDR3 totals 13 residues. The germline V gene has CDR1 SGDLS and CDR2 YYNGEE.